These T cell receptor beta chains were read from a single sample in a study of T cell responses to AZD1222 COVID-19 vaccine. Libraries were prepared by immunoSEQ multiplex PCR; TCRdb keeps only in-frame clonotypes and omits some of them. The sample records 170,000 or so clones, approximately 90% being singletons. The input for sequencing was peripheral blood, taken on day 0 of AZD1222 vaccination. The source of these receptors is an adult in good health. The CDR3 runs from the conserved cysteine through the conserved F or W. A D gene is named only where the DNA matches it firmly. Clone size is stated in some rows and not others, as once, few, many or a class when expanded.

CAWRKDRGTNTGELFF	TGTGCCTGGAGAAAGGACAGGGGTACGAACACCGGGGAGCTGTTTTTT	TRBJ2-2	TRBD1	TRBV30	-
CASSETGAPNSPLHF	TGTGCCAGCAGCGAGACAGGGGCCCCTAATTCACCCCTCCACTTT	TRBJ1-6	TRBD1	TRBV14	-
CASSLVDDPQETQYF	TGTGCCAGCAGCTTAGTGGACGACCCCCAAGAGACCCAGTACTTC	TRBJ2-5	-	TRBV7-8	once
CASSILGNTGELFF	TGTGCCAGTAGTATACTAGGGAACACCGGGGAGCTGTTTTTT	TRBJ2-2	-	TRBV19	-
CASRSPGQGAGEQFF	TGTGCCAGTAGAAGCCCGGGACAGGGGGCTGGTGAGCAGTTCTTC	TRBJ2-1	TRBD1	TRBV19	-
CASSHDGGRNQPQHF	TGCGCCAGCAGCCACGACGGGGGCCGAAATCAGCCCCAGCATTTT	TRBJ1-5	-	TRBV5-1	-
CASSLGPWDTEAFF	TGTGCCAGCAGCTTAGGGCCCTGGGACACTGAAGCTTTCTTT	TRBJ1-1	-	TRBV7-2	once
CASSLGLAVDEQYF	TGTGCCAGCAGCTTAGGACTAGCGGTGGACGAGCAGTACTTC	TRBJ2-7	TRBD2	TRBV7-9	-
CASSIDVRGQGNGYTF	TGTGCCAGTAGTATAGACGTACGGGGGCAGGGGAATGGCTACACCTTC	TRBJ1-2	-	TRBV19	-
CASSYGGVKTEAFF	TGTGCCAGCAGTTACGGGGGGGTGAAAACTGAAGCTTTCTTT	TRBJ1-1	-	TRBV6-5	-
CASGGRTNEKLFF	TGTGCCTCAGGGGGCCGAACTAATGAAAAACTGTTTTTT	TRBJ1-4	TRBD1	TRBV30	once
CASSLRLALVNEQFF	TGTGCCAGCAGCTTAAGGCTAGCGCTAGTAAATGAGCAGTTCTTC	TRBJ2-1	-	TRBV5-8	-
CASSYRVGNEQFF	TGTGCCAGCAGTTACAGGGTAGGGAATGAGCAGTTCTTC	TRBJ2-1	-	TRBV6-5	-
CASSTDGYTF	TGTGCCAGCAGCACCGATGGCTACACCTTC	TRBJ1-2	-	TRBV7-9	-
CASRQGGSSYNEQFF	TGTGCCAGTAGACAGGGGGGAAGCTCCTACAATGAGCAGTTCTTC	TRBJ2-1	TRBD1	TRBV19	few
CARNKRGLAGYEQYF	TGTGCCCGCAATAAGAGGGGACTAGCGGGATACGAGCAGTACTTC	TRBJ2-7	TRBD2	TRBV3-1/TRBV3-2	once
CASSQEIDIQYF	TGCGCCAGCAGCCAAGAGATAGACATTCAGTACTTC	TRBJ2-4	-	TRBV4-1	once
CASSLRDSRNTEAFF	TGTGCCAGCAGCCTAAGGGACAGCCGGAACACTGAAGCTTTCTTT	TRBJ1-1	TRBD1	TRBV7-8	once
CASSLGLAGYTGELFF	TGCGCCAGCAGCTTGGGCCTAGCGGGTTACACCGGGGAGCTGTTTTTT	TRBJ2-2	TRBD2	TRBV5-1	-
CASSLSQGALYEQYF	TGTGCCAGCAGCTTGAGTCAGGGGGCTTTATACGAGCAGTACTTC	TRBJ2-7	TRBD1	TRBV5-4	-
CASSPGTHQETQYF	TGCGCCAGCAGCCCCGGGACTCACCAAGAGACCCAGTACTTC	TRBJ2-5	-	TRBV5-1	once
CASRDQGAANYGYTF	TGTGCCAGCAGGGATCAGGGGGCGGCTAACTATGGCTACACCTTC	TRBJ1-2	TRBD1	TRBV7-2	-
CASSPGTPTQETQYF	TGTGCCAGCAGCCCAGGGACGCCTACCCAAGAGACCCAGTACTTC	TRBJ2-5	-	TRBV11-1	-
CASSLGSVGHTEAFF	TGTGCCAGCAGCTTAGGAAGTGTGGGGCACACTGAAGCTTTCTTT	TRBJ1-1	-	TRBV11-2	-
CASSPVGSGYEQYF	TGTGCCAGCTCACCTGTGGGGTCGGGGTACGAGCAGTACTTC	TRBJ2-7	-	TRBV18	-
CASTKEGVVYGYTF	TGTGCCAGCACCAAAGAGGGGGTCGTCTATGGCTACACCTTC	TRBJ1-2	-	TRBV5-4	-
CASSQGDTTNEKLFF	TGCGCCAGCAGCCAAGGGGACACTACAAATGAAAAACTGTTTTTT	TRBJ1-4	-	TRBV4-3	-
CASSLVEVPGGGNTIYF	TGTGCCAGCAGCTTGGTGGAGGTACCCGGGGGTGGAAACACCATATATTTT	TRBJ1-3	-	TRBV5-6	-
CASSSGAGSYEQYF	TGTGCCAGCAGCTCAGGGGCGGGTTCCTACGAGCAGTACTTC	TRBJ2-7	-	TRBV7-3	-
CASSLDSNTEAFF	TGTGCCAGCAGTCTGGACAGCAACACTGAAGCTTTCTTT	TRBJ1-1	-	TRBV7-9	-
CASRPKGCWRGGQETQYF	TGTGCAAGTCGCCCAAAGGGGTGCTGGCGGGGGGGACAAGAGACCCAGTACTTC	TRBJ2-5	-	TRBV12-2	-
CATSRWTSGGTDTQYF	TGTGCCACCAGCAGATGGACTAGCGGGGGCACAGATACGCAGTATTTT	TRBJ2-3	TRBD2	TRBV15	once
CASILGWGGSPLHF	TGTGCCAGCATACTAGGGTGGGGGGGGTCACCCCTCCACTTT	TRBJ1-6	-	TRBV6-5	-
CASSWDRVAGYTF	TGTGCCAGCAGTTGGGACAGAGTGGCTGGCTACACCTTC	TRBJ1-2	TRBD1	TRBV12-3/TRBV12-4	-
CASTIPSPGDNEQFF	TGTGCCAGCACCATTCCTTCCCCTGGGGACAATGAGCAGTTCTTC	TRBJ2-1	-	TRBV5-4	-
CASSDRGATNEKLFF	TGTGCCAGCAGTGACCGGGGGGCTACTAATGAAAAACTGTTTTTT	TRBJ1-4	-	TRBV6-1	-
CASSLTRRDEQFF	TGTGCCAGCAGCTTAACGAGGCGTGATGAGCAGTTCTTC	TRBJ2-1	-	TRBV7-3	-
CASSLDSVETQYF	TGTGCCAGCAGTCTAGACAGCGTAGAGACCCAGTACTTC	TRBJ2-5	-	TRBV6-1	-
CASHDRDNYGYTF	TGTGCCAGTCACGACAGGGACAACTATGGCTACACCTTC	TRBJ1-2	TRBD1	TRBV19	-
CASSYEGTVNIQYF	TGTGCCAGCAGTTACGAGGGGACAGTAAACATTCAGTACTTC	TRBJ2-4	TRBD1	TRBV6-2/TRBV6-3	-
CASSPRPTGYGYTF	TGTGCCAGCAGCCCTCGGCCCACAGGATATGGCTACACCTTC	TRBJ1-2	-	TRBV3-1/TRBV3-2	-
CASSVAPRSGGTDTQYF	TGTGCCAGCAGCGTAGCCCCCAGGAGCGGGGGCACAGATACGCAGTATTTT	TRBJ2-3	TRBD2	TRBV9	-
CASSLGRWGTEAFF	TGTGCCAGCAGCCTTGGCAGGTGGGGCACTGAAGCTTTCTTT	TRBJ1-1	-	TRBV3-1/TRBV3-2	-
CASRPDRGRTEAFF	TGTGCCAGCAGACCAGACAGGGGAAGGACTGAAGCTTTCTTT	TRBJ1-1	TRBD1	TRBV7-8	-
CASSLQGANYGYTF	TGTGCCAGCTCACTACAGGGAGCTAACTATGGCTACACCTTC	TRBJ1-2	-	TRBV18	-
CASSSFSSGNNEQFF	TGCGCCAGCAGCTCCTTTTCTAGCGGTAACAATGAGCAGTTCTTC	TRBJ2-1	TRBD2	TRBV5-1	-